This TCR beta chain was recovered during a study of OX40 agonist ivuxolimab in advanced cancers. Patients with a history of autoimmune disease or on systemic immunosuppression were excluded. Germline V gene lookup returns CDR1 LGHNA and CDR2 YSLEER. V trimming: 1 base; J trimming: 6 bases; junction bases outside the gene matches: 8. The CDR3 has 15 amino acids. Repertoires were generated with immunoSEQ multiplex PCR, while TCRdb's copy carries only in-frame clones and drops some. This sample carries 150,000 to 190,000 clones, 94% of them seen once, and the ten largest clones take about 0.33%. The sequence was obtained from an adult with an advanced solid tumor such as melanoma, head and neck, liver or kidney cancer. Sample: CD4+ or CD8+ T cells sorted from blood, taken in a trial of the OX40 agonist ivuxolimab. The chain uses TRBV4-3 and TRBJ1-2; 7 nucleotides match TRBD1. The CDR3 sequence: CASSQVTGYSNGYTF. Written as DNA, the CDR3 is TGCGCCAGCAGCCAAGTGACAGGGTATTCCAATGGCTACACCTTC.